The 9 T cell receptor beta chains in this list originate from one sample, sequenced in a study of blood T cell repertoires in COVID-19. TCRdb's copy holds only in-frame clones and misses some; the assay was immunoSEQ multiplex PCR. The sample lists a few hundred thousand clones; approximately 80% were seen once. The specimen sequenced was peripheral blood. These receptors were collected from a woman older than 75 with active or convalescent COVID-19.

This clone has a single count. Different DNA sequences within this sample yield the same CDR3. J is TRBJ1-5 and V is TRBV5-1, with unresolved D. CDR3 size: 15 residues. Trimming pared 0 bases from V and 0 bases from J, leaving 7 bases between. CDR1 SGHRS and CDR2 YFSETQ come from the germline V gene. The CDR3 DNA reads TGCGCCAGCAGCTTGGACGGGGATAGCAATCAGCCCCAGCATTTT. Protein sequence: CASSLDGDSNQPQHF. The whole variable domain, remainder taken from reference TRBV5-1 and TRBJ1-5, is KAGVTQTPRYLIKTRGQQVTLSCSPISGHRSVSWYQQTPGQGLQFLFEYFSETQRNKGNFPGRFSGRQFSNSRSEMNVSTLELGDSALYLCASSLDGDSNQPQHFGDGTRLSIL.

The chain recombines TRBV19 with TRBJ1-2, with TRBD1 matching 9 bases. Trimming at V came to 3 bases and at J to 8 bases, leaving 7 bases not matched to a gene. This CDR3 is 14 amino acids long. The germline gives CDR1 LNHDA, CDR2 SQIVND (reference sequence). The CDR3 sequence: CASSIIPGQGGYTF. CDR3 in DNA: TGTGCCAGTAGTATTATTCCGGGACAGGGCGGCTACACCTTC. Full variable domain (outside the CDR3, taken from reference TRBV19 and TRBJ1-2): DGGITQSPKYLFRKEGQNVTLSCEQNLNHDAMYWYRQDPGQGLRLIYYSQIVNDFQKGDIAEGYSVSREKKESFPLTVTSAQKNPTAFYLCASSIIPGQGGYTFGSGTRLTVV.

This CDR3 reads CATSGLAGAITDTQYF. In DNA, the CDR3 is TGTGCCACCAGCGGACTAGCGGGGGCCATCACAGATACGCAGTATTTT. The gene calls are TRBV15 and TRBJ2-3, with 13 bases aligning to TRBD2. This CDR3 comprises 16 residues. Germline CDR1 reads LNHNV; CDR2 reads YYDKDF (reference sequence). The V gene end was trimmed by 5 bases and the J gene end by 2 bases; junction bases not matched to a gene: 4.

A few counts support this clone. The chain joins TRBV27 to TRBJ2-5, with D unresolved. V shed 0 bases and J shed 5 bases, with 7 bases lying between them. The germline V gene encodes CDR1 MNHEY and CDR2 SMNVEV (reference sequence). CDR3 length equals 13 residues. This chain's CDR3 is CASSLSSWETQYF. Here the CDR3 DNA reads TGTGCCAGCAGTTTATCGAGCTGGGAGACCCAGTACTTC.

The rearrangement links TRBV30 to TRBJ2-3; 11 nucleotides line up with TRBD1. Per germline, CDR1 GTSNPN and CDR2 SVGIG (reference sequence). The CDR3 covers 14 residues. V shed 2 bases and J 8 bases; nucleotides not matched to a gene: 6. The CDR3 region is CAWSPRDRGGTQYF. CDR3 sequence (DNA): TGTGCCTGGAGTCCACGGGACAGGGGGGGTACGCAGTATTTT.

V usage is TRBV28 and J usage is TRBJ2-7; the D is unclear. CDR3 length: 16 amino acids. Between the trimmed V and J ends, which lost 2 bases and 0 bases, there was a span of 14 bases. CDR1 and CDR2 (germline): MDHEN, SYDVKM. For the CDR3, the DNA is TGTGCCAGCAGTTTAGAGCTGGCGGTGAGCTCCTACGAGCAGTACTTC. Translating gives CASSLELAVSSYEQYF.

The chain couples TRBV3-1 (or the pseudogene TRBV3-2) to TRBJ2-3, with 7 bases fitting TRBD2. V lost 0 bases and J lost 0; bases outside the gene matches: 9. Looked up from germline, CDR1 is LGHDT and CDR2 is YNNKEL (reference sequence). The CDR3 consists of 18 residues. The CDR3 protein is CASSQDLGTTPSTDTQYF. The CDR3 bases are TGTGCCAGCAGCCAAGATCTTGGGACTACCCCTAGCACAGATACGCAGTATTTT.

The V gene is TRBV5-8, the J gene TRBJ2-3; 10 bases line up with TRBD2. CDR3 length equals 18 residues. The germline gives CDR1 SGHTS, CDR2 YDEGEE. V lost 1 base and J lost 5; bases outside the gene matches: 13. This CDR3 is CASSLKLAGLPIRDTQYF. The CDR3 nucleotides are TGTGCCAGCAGCTTGAAACTAGCGGGACTCCCTATTAGAGATACGCAGTATTTT. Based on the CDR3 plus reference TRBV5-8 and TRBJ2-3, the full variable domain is EAGVTQSPTHLIKTRGQQATLRCSPISGHTSVYWYQQALGLGLQFLLWYDEGEERNRGNFPPRFSGRQFPNYSSELNVNALELEDSALYLCASSLKLAGLPIRDTQYFGPGTRLTVL.

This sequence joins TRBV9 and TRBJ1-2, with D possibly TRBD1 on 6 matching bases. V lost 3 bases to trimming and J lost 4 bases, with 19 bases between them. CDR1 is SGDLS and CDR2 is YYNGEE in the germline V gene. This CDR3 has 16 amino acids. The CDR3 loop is CASSDSQGNLRYGYTF. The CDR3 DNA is TGTGCCAGCAGCGATTCACAGGGAAATTTGCGCTATGGCTACACCTTC.